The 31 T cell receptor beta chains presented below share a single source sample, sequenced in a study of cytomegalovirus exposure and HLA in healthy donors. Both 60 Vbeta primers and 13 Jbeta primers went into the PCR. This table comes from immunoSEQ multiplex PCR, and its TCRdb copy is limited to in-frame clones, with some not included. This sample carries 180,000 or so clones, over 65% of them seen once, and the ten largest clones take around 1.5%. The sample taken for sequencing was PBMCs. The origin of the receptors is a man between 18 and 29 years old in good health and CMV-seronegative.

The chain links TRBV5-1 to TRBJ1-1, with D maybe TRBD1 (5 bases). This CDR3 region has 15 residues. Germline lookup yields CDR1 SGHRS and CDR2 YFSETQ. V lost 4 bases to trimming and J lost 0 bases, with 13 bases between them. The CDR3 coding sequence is TGCGCCAGCAGCCCGTACGGGGGGGTGAACACTGAAGCTTTCTTT. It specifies CASSPYGGVNTEAFF. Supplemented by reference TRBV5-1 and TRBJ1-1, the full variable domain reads KAGVTQTPRYLIKTRGQQVTLSCSPISGHRSVSWYQQTPGQGLQFLFEYFSETQRNKGNFPGRFSGRQFSNSRSEMNVSTLELGDSALYLCASSPYGGVNTEAFFGQGTRLTVV.

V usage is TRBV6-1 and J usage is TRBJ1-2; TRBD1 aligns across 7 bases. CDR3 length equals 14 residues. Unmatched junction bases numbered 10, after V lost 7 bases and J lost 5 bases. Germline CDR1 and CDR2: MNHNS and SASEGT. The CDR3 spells CASTTSGGWYGYTF. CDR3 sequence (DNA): TGTGCCAGCACCACTTCAGGGGGGTGGTATGGCTACACCTTC.

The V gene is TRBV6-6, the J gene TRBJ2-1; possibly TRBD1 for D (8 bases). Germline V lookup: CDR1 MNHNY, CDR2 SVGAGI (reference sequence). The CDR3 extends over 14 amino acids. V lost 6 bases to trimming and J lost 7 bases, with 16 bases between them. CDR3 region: CASRFGQGGNEQFF. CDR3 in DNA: TGTGCCAGCAGATTCGGACAGGGAGGGAATGAGCAGTTCTTC.

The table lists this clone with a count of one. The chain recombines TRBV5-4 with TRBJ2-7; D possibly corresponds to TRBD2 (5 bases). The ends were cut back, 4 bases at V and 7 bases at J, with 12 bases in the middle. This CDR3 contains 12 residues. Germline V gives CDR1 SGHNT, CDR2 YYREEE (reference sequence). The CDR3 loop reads CASSHTSGEQYF. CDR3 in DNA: TGTGCCAGCAGCCACACCTCGGGGGAGCAGTACTTC.

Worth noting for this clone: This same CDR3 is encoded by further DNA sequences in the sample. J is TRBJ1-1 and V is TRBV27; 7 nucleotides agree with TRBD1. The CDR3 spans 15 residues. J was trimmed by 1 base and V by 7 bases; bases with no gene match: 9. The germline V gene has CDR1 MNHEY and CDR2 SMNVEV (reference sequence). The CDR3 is CASTPRAGGNTEAFF. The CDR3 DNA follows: TGTGCCAGCACCCCCCGAGCAGGGGGGAACACTGAAGCTTTCTTT.

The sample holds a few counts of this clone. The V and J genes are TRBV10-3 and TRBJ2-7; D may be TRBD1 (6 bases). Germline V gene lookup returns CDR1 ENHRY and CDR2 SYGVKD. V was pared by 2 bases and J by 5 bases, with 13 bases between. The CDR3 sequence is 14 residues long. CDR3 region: CAISENNRVHEQYF. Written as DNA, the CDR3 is TGTGCCATCAGTGAGAACAACAGGGTCCACGAGCAGTACTTC.

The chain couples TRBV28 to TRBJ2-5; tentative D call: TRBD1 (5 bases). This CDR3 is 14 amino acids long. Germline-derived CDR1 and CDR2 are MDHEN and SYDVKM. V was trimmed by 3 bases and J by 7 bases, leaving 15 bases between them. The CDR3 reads CASSLQGGVRTQYF. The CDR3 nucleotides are TGTGCCAGCAGTTTGCAGGGCGGTGTTCGGACCCAGTACTTC.

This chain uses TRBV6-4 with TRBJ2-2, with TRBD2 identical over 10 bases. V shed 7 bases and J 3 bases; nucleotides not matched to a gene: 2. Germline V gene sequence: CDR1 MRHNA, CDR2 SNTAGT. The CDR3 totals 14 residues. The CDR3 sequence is CASKLAGDTGELFF. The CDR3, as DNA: TGTGCCAGCAAGCTAGCGGGGGACACCGGGGAGCTGTTTTTT.

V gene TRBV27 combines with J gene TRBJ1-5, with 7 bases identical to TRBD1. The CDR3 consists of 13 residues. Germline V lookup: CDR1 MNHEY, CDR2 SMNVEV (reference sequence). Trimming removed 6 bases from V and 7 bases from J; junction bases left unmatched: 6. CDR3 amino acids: CASRSTGMQPQHF. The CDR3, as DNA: TGTGCCAGCAGGTCGACAGGGATGCAGCCCCAGCATTTT.

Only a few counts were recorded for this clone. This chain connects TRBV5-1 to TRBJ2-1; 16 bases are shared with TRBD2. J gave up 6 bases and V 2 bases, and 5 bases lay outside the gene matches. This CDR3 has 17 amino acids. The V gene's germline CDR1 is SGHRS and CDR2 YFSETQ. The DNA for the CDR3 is TGCGCCAGCAGCTTCGGGACTAGCGGGGGGGCTGCCAATGAGCAGTTCTTC. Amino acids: CASSFGTSGGAANEQFF.

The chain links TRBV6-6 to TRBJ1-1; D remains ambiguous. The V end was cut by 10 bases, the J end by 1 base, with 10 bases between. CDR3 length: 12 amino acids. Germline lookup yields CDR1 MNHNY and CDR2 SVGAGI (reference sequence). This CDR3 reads CAIVTGNTEAFF. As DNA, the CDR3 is TGTGCCATTGTAACTGGGAACACTGAAGCTTTCTTT.

CDR3 residues: CASIMQGEETQYF. CDR3 sequence (DNA): TGTGCCAGCATCATGCAAGGGGAAGAGACCCAGTACTTC. V gene TRBV28 combines with J gene TRBJ2-5; D might be TRBD1 (5 bases). This CDR3 is 13 amino acids long. The germline CDR1 and CDR2 sequences are MDHEN and SYDVKM. V lost 7 bases and J 3 bases, leaving 12 bases between the germline ends.

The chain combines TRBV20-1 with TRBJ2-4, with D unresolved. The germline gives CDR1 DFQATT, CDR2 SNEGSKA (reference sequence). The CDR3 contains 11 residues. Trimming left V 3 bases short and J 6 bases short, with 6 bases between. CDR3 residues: CSARRGNIQYF. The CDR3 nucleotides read TGCAGTGCTAGGCGTGGAAACATTCAGTACTTC.

Here the CDR3 DNA reads TGTGCCAGCAGTGACCCGGGAGGCGCCTACAATGAGCAGTTCTTC. Translating it yields CASSDPGGAYNEQFF. V gene TRBV2 combines with J gene TRBJ2-1; 7 bases are shared with TRBD2. This CDR3 has 15 amino acids. V lost 3 bases to trimming and J lost 2 bases; unmatched junction nucleotides: 4. Germline V CDR1 and CDR2: SNHLY, FYNNEI.

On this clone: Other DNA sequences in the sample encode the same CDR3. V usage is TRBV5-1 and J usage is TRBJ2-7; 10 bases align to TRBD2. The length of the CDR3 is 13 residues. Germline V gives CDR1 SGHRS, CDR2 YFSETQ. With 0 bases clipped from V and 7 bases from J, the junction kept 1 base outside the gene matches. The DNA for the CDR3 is TGCGCCAGCAGCTTGGGGACTAGCGGTGAGCAGTACTTC. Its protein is CASSLGTSGEQYF.

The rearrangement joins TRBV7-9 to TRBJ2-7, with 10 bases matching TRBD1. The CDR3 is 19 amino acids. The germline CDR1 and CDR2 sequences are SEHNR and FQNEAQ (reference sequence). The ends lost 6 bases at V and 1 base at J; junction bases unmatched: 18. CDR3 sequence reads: CASRHGGQGSGRVSYEQYF. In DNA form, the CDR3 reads TGTGCCAGCAGACACGGGGGACAGGGGAGCGGTAGGGTGTCCTACGAGCAGTACTTC. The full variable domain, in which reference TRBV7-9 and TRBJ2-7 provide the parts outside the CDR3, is DTGVSQNPRHKITKRGQNVTFRCDPISEHNRLYWYRQTLGQGPEFLTYFQNEAQLEKSRLLSDRFSAERPKGSFSTLEIQRTEQGDSAMYLCASRHGGQGSGRVSYEQYFGPGTRLTVT.

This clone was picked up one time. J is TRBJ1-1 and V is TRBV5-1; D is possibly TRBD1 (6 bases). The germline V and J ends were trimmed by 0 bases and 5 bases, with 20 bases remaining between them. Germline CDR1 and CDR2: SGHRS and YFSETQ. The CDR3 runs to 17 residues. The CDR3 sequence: CASSLVGAGRVRTEAFF. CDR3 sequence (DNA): TGCGCCAGCAGCTTGGTGGGGGCAGGGCGGGTGAGAACTGAAGCTTTCTTT.

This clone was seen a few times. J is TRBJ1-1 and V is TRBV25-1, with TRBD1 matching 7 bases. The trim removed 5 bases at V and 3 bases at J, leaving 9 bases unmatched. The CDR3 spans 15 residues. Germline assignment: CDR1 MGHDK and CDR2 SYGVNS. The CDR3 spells CASSSRPRGDTEAFF. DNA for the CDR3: TGTGCCAGCAGTTCTCGACCCAGGGGGGACACTGAAGCTTTCTTT.

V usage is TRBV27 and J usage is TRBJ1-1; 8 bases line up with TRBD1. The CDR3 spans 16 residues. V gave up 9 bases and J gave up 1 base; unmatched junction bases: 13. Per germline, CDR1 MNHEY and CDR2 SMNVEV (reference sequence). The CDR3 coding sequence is TGTGCCAGTAGCTGGGGCAGGGGGCAGAGGAACACTGAAGCTTTCTTT. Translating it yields CASSWGRGQRNTEAFF.

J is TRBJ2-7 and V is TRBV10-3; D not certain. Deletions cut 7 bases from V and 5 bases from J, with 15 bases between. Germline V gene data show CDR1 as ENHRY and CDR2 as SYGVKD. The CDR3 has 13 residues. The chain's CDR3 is CAINPNSKDEQYF. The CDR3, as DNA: TGTGCCATCAACCCAAACAGTAAGGACGAGCAGTACTTC.

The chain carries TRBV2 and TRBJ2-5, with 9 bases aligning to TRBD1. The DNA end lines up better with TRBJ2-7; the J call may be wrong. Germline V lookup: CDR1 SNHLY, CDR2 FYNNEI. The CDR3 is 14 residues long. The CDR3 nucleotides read TGTGCCAGCCGGGACAGGGTCCTCTCCTACGAGCAGTACTTC. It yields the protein CASRDRVLSYEQYF.

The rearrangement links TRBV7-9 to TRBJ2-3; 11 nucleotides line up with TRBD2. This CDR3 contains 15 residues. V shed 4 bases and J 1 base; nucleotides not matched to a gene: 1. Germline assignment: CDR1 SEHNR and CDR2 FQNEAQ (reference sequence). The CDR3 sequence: CASSSTSGGTDTQYF. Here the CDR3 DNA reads TGTGCCAGCAGCTCGACTAGCGGGGGCACAGATACGCAGTATTTT.

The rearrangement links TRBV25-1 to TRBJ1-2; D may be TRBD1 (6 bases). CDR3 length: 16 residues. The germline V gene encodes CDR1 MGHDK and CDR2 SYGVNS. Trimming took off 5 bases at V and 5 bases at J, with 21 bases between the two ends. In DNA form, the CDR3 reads TGTGCCAGCAGTTCGGGAACAGGGAAGGTGGGATATGGCTACACCTTC. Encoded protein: CASSSGTGKVGYGYTF.

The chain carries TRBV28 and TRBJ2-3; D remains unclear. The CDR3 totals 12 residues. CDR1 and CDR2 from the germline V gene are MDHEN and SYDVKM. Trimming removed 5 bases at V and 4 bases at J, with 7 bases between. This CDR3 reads CASSPPADTQYF. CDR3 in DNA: TGTGCCAGCAGTCCCCCCGCAGATACGCAGTATTTT. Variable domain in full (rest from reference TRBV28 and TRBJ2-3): DVKVTQSSRYLVKRTGEKVFLECVQDMDHENMFWYRQDPGLGLRLIYFSYDVKMKEKGDIPEGYSVSREKKERFSLILESASTNQTSMYLCASSPPADTQYFGPGTRLTVL.

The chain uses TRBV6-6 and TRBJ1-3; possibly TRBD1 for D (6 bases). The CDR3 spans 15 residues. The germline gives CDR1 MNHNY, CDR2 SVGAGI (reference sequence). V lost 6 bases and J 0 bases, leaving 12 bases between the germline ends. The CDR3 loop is CASSHGDTSGNTIYF. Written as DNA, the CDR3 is TGTGCCAGCAGCCACGGGGACACCTCTGGAAACACCATATATTTT.

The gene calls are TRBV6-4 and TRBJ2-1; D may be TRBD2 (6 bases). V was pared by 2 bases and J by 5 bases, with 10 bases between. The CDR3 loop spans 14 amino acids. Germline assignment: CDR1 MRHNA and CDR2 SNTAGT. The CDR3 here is CASSDGGGNNEQFF. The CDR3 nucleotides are TGTGCCAGCAGTGACGGTGGCGGGAACAATGAGCAGTTCTTC.

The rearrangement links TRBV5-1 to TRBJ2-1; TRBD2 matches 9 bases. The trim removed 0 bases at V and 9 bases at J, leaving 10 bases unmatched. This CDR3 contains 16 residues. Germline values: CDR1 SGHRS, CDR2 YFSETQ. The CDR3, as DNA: TGCGCCAGCAGCTTGGCCGAAGTAGCGGGAGAGGTTGAGCAGTTCTTC. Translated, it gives CASSLAEVAGEVEQFF.

The chain's CDR3 is CASSYLGGGETQYF. The CDR3 DNA is TGTGCCAGCAGTTACCTCGGTGGAGGAGAGACCCAGTACTTC. The chain joins TRBV6-5 to TRBJ2-5, with a weak D call TRBD2 (5 bases). CDR3 size: 14 residues. The V end lost 2 bases, the J end lost 4 bases, and 11 bases lay between the germline ends. Per germline, CDR1 MNHEY and CDR2 SVGAGI.

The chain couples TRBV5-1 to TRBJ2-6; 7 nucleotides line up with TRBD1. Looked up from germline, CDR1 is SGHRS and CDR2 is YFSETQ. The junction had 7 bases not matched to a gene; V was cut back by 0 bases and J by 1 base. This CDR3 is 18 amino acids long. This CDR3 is CASSLGGTAKSGANVLTF. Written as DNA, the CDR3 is TGCGCCAGCAGCTTGGGTGGGACAGCTAAATCTGGGGCCAACGTCCTGACTTTC.

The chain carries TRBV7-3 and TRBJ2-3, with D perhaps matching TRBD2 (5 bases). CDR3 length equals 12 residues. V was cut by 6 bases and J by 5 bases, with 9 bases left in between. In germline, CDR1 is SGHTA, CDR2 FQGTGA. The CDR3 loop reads CASRDSRDTQYF. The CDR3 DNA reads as TGTGCCAGCAGGGACTCCCGAGATACGCAGTATTTT. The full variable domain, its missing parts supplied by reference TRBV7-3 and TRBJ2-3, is GAGVSQTPSNKVTEKGKYVELRCDPISGHTALYWYRQSLGQGPEFLIYFQGTGAADDSGLPNDRFFAVRPEGSVSTLKIQRTERGDSAVYLCASRDSRDTQYFGPGTRLTVL.

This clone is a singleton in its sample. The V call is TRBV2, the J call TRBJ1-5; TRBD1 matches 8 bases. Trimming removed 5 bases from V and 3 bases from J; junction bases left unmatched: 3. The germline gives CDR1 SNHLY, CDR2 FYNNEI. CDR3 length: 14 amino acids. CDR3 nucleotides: TGTGCCAGCAGTCACAGGGGGTCCAATCAGCCCCAGCATTTT. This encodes CASSHRGSNQPQHF.